Listed below are T cell receptor beta chains from one sample, sequenced in a study of T cells expressing NK-cell markers. TCRdb reprocessed the 5' RACE reads and keeps a single row for each CDR3 protein, giving no DNA. This repertoire includes about 460,000 distinct CDR3 sequences. Sequenced sample: blood T cells: a sorted CD56 or NKG2C T cell subset, CD4+ or CD8+ T cells, or bulk PBMC T cells (not recorded which). The receptors originated from a woman in her 50s in good health. Each CDR3 is given with its conserved first and last residue. The order of the fields is V gene, J gene, CDR3 protein.

TRBV12-3/TRBV12-4	TRBJ1-5	CASSYEGTQHF
TRBV4-1	TRBJ2-2	CASSHRITGKTGELFF
TRBV5-1	TRBJ2-2	CASSLSLNTGELFF
TRBV29-1	TRBJ1-2	CSVLTQGFGYTF
TRBV5-1	TRBJ2-3	CASSFGEGLDTQYF
TRBV19	TRBJ2-5	CASRQTHQETQYF
TRBV12-3/TRBV12-4	TRBJ2-3	CASSLTLGGRRTDTQYF
TRBV4-1	TRBJ1-5	CASSQGGLRDNQPQHF
TRBV5-1	TRBJ2-1	CASGRTYNEQFF
TRBV9	TRBJ1-6	CASSVGGPSNSPLHF
TRBV13	TRBJ2-1	CASGRGGALRYNEQFF
TRBV15	TRBJ2-1	CATSRGGRIAGPPNEQFF
TRBV5-1	TRBJ1-1	CASSLALRGENTEAFF
TRBV14	TRBJ2-2	CASSHRRTGELFF
TRBV12-3/TRBV12-4	TRBJ2-1	CASSSSPSSYNEQFF
TRBV4-1	TRBJ2-5	CASSPRNQETQYF
TRBV5-1	TRBJ2-2	CASSLRTGRTGELFF
TRBV11-2	TRBJ2-1	CASSSKVDSRLAGDEQFF
TRBV4-1	TRBJ2-3	CASSHERVPSTDTQYF
TRBV20-1	TRBJ2-5	CSAPDRVGGTQYF